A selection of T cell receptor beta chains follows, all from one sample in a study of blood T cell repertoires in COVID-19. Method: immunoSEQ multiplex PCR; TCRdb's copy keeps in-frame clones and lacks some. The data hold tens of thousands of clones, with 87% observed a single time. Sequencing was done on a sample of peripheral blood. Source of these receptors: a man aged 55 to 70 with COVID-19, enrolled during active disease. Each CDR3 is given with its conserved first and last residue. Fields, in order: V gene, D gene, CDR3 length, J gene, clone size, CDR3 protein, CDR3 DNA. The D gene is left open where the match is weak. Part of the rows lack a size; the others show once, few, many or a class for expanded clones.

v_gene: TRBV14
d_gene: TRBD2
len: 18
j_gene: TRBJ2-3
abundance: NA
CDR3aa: CASSQDWAGDFSTDTQYF
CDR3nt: TGTGCCAGCAGCCAAGATTGGGCGGGAGATTTTAGCACAGATACGCAGTATTTT

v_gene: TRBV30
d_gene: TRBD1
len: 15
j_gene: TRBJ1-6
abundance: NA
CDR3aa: CAWSEIRDRGRVLHF
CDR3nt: TGTGCCTGGAGTGAAATCCGGGACAGGGGGCGAGTCCTCCACTTT

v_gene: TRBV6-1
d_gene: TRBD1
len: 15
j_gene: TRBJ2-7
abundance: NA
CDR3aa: CASSTPVQGIYEQYF
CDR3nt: TGTGCCAGCAGTACCCCGGTACAGGGGATCTACGAGCAGTACTTC

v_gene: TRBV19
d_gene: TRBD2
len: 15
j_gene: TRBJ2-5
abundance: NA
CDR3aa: CASSPPSGRGETQYF
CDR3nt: TGTGCCAGTAGCCCTCCTAGCGGGAGGGGGGAGACCCAGTACTTC

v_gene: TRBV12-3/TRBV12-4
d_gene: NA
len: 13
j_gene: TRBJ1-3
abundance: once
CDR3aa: CASSLGGMYTIYF
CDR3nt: TGTGCCAGCAGTTTGGGAGGGATGTACACCATATATTTT

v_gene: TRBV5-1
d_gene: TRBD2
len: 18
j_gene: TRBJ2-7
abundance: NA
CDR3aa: CASSHNSGAGDSTGEQYF
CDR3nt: TGCGCCAGCAGCCACAATTCAGGAGCGGGAGATTCAACGGGAGAGCAGTACTTC

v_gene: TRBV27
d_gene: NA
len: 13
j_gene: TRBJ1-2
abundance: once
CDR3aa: CASRGGLFYGYTF
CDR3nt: TGTGCCAGCAGGGGGGGACTCTTCTATGGCTACACCTTC

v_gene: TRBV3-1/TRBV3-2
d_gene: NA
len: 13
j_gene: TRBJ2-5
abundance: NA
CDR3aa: CASSQGKGGTQYF
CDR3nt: TGTGCCAGCAGCCAAGGGAAAGGGGGGACCCAGTACTTC

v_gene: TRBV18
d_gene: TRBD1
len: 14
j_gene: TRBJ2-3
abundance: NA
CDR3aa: CASSPAGGRDTQYF
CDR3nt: TGTGCCAGCTCACCAGCAGGGGGTCGTGATACGCAGTATTTT

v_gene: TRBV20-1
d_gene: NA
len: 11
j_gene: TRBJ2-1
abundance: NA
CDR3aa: CSARVADEQFF
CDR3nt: TGCAGTGCTAGAGTAGCCGATGAGCAGTTCTTC

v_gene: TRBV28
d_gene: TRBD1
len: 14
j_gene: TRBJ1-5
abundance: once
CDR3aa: CASRRTGINQPQHF
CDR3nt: TGTGCCAGCAGAAGGACAGGGATCAATCAGCCCCAGCATTTT

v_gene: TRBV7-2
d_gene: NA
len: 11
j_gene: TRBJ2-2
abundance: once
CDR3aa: CASSFRGELFF
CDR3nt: TGTGCCAGCAGCTTTCGTGGGGAGCTGTTTTTT

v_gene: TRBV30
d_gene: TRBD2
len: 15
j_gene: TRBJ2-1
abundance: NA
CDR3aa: CAWRRGLAGNNEQFF
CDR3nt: TGTGCCTGGAGGAGGGGACTAGCGGGGAACAATGAGCAGTTCTTC

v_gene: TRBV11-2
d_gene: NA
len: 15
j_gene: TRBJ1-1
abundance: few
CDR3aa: CASSSSIGPNTEAFF
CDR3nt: TGTGCCAGCAGCTCTTCTATTGGGCCGAACACTGAAGCTTTCTTT

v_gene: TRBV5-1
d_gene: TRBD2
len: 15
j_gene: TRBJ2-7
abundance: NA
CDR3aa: CASSLANGRADEQYF
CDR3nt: TGCGCCAGCAGCTTGGCCAACGGGAGGGCCGACGAGCAGTACTTC

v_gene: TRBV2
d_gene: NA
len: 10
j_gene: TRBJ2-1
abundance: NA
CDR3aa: CASWGGGTFF
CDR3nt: NA

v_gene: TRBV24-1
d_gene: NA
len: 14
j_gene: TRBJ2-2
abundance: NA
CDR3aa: CATSDLSGVGELFF
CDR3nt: TGTGCCACCAGTGATTTATCGGGAGTGGGGGAGCTGTTTTTT

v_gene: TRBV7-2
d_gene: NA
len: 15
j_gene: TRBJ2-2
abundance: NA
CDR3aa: CASSLSSAVTGELFF
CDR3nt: TGTGCCAGCAGCCTGTCCTCCGCGGTCACCGGGGAGCTGTTTTTT

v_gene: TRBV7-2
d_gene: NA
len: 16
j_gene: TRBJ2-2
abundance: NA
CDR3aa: CASSLAGLLNTGELFF
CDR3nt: TGTGCCAGCAGCTTAGCAGGACTCCTGAACACCGGGGAGCTGTTTTTT

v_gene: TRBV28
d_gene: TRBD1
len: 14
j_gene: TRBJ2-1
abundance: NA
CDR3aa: CASSTGGAYNEQFF
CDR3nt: TGTGCCAGCAGTACAGGGGGTGCCTACAATGAGCAGTTCTTC

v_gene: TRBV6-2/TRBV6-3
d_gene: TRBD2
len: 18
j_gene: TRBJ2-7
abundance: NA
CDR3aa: CASSPLWTSGNVAYEQYF
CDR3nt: TGTGCCAGCAGTCCCCTTTGGACTAGCGGGAACGTAGCCTACGAGCAGTACTTC

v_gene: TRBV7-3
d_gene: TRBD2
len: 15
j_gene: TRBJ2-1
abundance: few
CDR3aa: CASSFAGGSYNEQFF
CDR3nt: TGTGCCAGCAGCTTCGCGGGAGGCTCCTACAATGAGCAGTTCTTC

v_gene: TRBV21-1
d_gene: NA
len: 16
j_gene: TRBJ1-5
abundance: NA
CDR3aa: CASSNRDRGGNQPQHF
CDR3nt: TGTGCCAGCAGCAACCGGGACAGGGGAGGCAATCAGCCCCAGCATTTT

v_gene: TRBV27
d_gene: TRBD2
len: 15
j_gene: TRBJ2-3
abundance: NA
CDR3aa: CASMIAGGNTDTQYF
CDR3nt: TGTGCCAGCATGATAGCGGGAGGAAACACAGATACGCAGTATTTT

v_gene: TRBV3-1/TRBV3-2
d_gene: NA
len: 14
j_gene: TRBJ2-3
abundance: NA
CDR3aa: CASSQGTGETHQYF
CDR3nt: TGTGCCAGCAGCCAAGGAACCGGGGAGACCCACCAGTATTTT

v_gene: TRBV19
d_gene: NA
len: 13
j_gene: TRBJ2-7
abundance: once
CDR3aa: CASSIMGRGEQYF
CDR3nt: TGTGCCAGTAGTATTATGGGGCGGGGTGAGCAGTACTTC

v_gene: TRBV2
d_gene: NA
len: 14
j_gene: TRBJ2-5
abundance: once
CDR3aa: CASPASGVSEAQYF
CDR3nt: TGTGCCAGCCCCGCCAGCGGAGTCTCAGAGGCCCAGTACTTC

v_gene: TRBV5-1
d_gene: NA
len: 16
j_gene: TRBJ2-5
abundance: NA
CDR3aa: CASSLAPTPGQETQYF
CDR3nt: TGCGCCAGCAGCTTGGCTCCCACCCCCGGCCAAGAGACCCAGTACTTC

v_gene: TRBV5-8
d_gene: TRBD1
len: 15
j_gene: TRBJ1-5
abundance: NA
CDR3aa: CASSLRQGVSQPQHF
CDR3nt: TGTGCCAGCAGCCTTAGACAGGGGGTAAGTCAGCCCCAGCATTTT

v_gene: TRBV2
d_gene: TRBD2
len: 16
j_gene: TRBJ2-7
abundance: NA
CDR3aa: CASRGSSGRFRYEQYF
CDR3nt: TGTGCCAGCAGGGGCTCCAGCGGGAGGTTTCGCTACGAGCAGTACTTC

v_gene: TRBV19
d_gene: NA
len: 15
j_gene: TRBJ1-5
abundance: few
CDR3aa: CASSIEGRGHQPQHF
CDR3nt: TGTGCCAGTAGTATAGAGGGCAGGGGACACCAGCCCCAGCATTTT

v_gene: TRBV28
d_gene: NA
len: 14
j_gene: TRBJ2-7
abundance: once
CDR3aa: CASSLSGVGYEQYF
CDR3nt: TGTGCCAGCAGTTTATCAGGGGTTGGCTACGAGCAGTACTTC

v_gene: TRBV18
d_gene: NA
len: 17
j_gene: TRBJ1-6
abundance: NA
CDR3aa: CASSPRQEGGYNSPLHF
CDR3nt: TGTGCCAGCTCCCCGAGACAAGAGGGAGGCTATAATTCACCCCTCCACTTT

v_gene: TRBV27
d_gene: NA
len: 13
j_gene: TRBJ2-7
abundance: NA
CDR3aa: CASSELSSYEQYF
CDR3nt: TGTGCCAGCAGTGAGCTTAGCTCCTACGAGCAGTACTTC

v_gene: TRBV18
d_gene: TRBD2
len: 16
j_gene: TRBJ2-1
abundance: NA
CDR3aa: CASSPATSGTYNEQFF
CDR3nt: TGTGCCAGCTCACCAGCTACTAGCGGGACTTACAATGAGCAGTTCTTC

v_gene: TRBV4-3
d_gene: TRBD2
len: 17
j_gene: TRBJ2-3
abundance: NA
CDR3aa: CASSHEVSGSGADTQYF
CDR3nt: TGCGCCAGCAGCCATGAAGTTAGCGGGAGCGGCGCAGATACGCAGTATTTT

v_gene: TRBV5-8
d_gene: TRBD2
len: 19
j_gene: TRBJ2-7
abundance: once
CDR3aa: CASSTPGIPGLAGGYEQYF
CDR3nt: TGTGCCAGCAGCACGCCAGGGATTCCGGGACTAGCGGGAGGCTACGAGCAGTACTTC

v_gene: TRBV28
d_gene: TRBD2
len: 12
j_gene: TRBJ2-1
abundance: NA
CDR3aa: CATKAGGEEQFF
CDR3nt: TGTGCCACCAAAGCGGGGGGAGAGGAGCAGTTCTTC

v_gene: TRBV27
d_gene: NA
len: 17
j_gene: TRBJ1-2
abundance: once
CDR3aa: CASRSRGGAMGNYGYTF
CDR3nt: TGTGCCAGCAGATCTAGGGGGGGCGCGATGGGGAACTATGGCTACACCTTC

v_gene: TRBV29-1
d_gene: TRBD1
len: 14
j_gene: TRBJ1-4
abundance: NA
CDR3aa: CSVATGTANEKLFF
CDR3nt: TGCAGCGTTGCCACCGGGACAGCAAATGAAAAACTGTTTTTT

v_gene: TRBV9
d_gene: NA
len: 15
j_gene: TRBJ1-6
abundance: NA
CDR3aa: CASSVDSSHNSPLHF
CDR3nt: TGTGCCAGCAGCGTAGACTCGTCTCATAATTCACCCCTCCACTTT

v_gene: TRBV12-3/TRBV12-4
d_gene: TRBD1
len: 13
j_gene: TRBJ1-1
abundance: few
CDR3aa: CASSKTGDTEAFF
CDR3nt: TGTGCCAGCAGTAAGACAGGGGACACTGAAGCTTTCTTT

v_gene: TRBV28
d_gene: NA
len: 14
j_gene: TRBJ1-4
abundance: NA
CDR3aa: CASSTRGGNEKLFF
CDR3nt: TGTGCCAGCAGTACCCGGGGGGGGAATGAAAAACTGTTTTTT

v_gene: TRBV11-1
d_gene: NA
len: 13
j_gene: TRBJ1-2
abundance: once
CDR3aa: CASSLPGIYGYTF
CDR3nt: TGTGCCAGCAGTTTACCCGGGATCTATGGCTACACCTTC

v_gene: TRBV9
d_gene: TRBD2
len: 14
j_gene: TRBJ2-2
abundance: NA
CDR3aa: CASSAGTSFGELFF
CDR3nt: TGTGCCAGCAGCGCCGGGACTAGCTTCGGGGAGCTGTTTTTT

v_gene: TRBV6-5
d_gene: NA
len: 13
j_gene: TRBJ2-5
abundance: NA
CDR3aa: CASRRPTSETQYF
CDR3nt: TGTGCCAGCAGACGTCCCACATCAGAGACCCAGTACTTC

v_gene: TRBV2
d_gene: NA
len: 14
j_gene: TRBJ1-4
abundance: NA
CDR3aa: CASRGGTTNEKLFF
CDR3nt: TGTGCCAGCAGGGGGGGAACAACTAATGAAAAACTGTTTTTT

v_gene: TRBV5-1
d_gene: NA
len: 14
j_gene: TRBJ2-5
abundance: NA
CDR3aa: CASSLGAQQETQYF
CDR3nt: TGCGCCAGCAGCTTGGGGGCACAACAAGAGACCCAGTACTTC

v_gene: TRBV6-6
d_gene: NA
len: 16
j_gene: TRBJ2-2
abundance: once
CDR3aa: CASRRYRAGNTGELFF
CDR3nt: TGTGCCAGCAGGCGCTACAGGGCGGGGAACACCGGGGAGCTGTTTTTT

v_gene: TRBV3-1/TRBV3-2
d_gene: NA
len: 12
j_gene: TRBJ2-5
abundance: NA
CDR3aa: CASSQVQGTQYF
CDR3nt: TGTGCCAGCAGCCAAGTACAGGGAACCCAGTACTTC

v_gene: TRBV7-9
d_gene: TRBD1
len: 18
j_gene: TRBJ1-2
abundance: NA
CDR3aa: CASSLFSIRDRGLYGYTF
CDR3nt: TGTGCCAGCAGCTTATTTAGTATTCGGGACAGGGGGTTATATGGCTACACCTTC

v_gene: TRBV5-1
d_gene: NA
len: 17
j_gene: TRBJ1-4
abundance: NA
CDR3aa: CASSAAAPGEGNEKLFF
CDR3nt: TGCGCCAGCAGCGCCGCGGCCCCAGGGGAGGGGAATGAAAAACTGTTTTTT

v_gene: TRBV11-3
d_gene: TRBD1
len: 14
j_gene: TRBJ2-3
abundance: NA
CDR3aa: CASSPGTGKVTQYF
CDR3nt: TGTGCCAGCAGCCCCGGGACAGGGAAAGTTACGCAGTATTTT

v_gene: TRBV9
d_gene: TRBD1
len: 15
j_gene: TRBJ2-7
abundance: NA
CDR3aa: CASSTGQGISYEQYF
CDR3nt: TGTGCCAGCAGCACCGGACAGGGGATTTCCTACGAGCAGTACTTC

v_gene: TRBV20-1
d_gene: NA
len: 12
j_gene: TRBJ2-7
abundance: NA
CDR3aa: CSASSGTYEQYF
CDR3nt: TGCAGTGCTAGTTCAGGAACCTACGAGCAGTACTTC

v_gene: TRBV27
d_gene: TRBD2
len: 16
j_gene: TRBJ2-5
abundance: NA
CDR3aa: CASSFDFSGGKETQYF
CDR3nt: TGTGCCAGCAGTTTTGATTTTAGCGGGGGAAAAGAGACCCAGTACTTC

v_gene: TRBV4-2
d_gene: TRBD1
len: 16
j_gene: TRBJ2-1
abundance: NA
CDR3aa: CASSQGGQISYNEQFF
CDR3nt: TGTGCCAGCAGCCAAGGGGGACAGATCTCCTACAATGAGCAGTTCTTC

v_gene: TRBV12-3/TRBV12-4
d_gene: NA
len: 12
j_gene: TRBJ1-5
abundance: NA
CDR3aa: CASSSANQPQHF
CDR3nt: TGTGCCAGCAGTAGTGCGAATCAGCCCCAGCATTTT

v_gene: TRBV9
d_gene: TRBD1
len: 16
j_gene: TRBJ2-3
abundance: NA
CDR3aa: CASSVGQGVNTDTQYF
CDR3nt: TGTGCCAGCAGCGTGGGACAGGGAGTGAACACAGATACGCAGTATTTT